One sample yielded the 23 T cell receptor beta chains listed below, sequenced in a study of blood T cell repertoires in COVID-19. Some clones are missing from TCRdb's copy, which holds only in-frame ones; the method was immunoSEQ multiplex PCR. The table records under 130,000 clones, 80% to 85% of them present only once. The sample taken for sequencing was peripheral blood. The receptor source for this set is an elderly man with acute or convalescent COVID-19.

The genes are TRBV27 and TRBJ2-7; TRBD2 is a possible D gene (5 bases). Germline V gives CDR1 MNHEY, CDR2 SMNVEV (reference sequence). The CDR3 extends over 13 amino acids. The V end lost 2 bases, the J end lost 6 bases, and 11 bases lay between the germline ends. This CDR3 is CASSLKREGEQYF. The CDR3 DNA follows: TGTGCCAGCAGTTTAAAGAGGGAAGGCGAGCAGTACTTC.

To note about this clone: Other DNA sequences in this sample translate to the same CDR3. The rearrangement links TRBV5-1 to TRBJ2-2, with 8 nucleotides matching TRBD2. V gave up 1 base and J gave up 1 base; unmatched junction bases: 3. The CDR3 has 16 residues. CDR1 and CDR2 (germline): SGHRS, YFSETQ. The CDR3 here is CASSLSLAGNTGELFF. As DNA, the CDR3 is TGCGCCAGCAGCTTGAGCCTAGCGGGGAACACCGGGGAGCTGTTTTTT. Together with reference TRBV5-1 and TRBJ2-2, the CDR3 gives the full variable domain: KAGVTQTPRYLIKTRGQQVTLSCSPISGHRSVSWYQQTPGQGLQFLFEYFSETQRNKGNFPGRFSGRQFSNSRSEMNVSTLELGDSALYLCASSLSLAGNTGELFFGEGSRLTVL.

The chain joins TRBV28 to TRBJ2-1; TRBD2 matches at 7 bases. Germline V gives CDR1 MDHEN, CDR2 SYDVKM. The CDR3 is 16 amino acids. The J segment lost 6 bases and the V segment lost 6 bases, leaving 14 bases of the junction unmatched. DNA for the CDR3: TGTGCCAGCAGCTCACCGTCGGGAGGTAGCCTCAATGAGCAGTTCTTC. It yields the protein CASSSPSGGSLNEQFF.

The chain combines TRBV3-1 (or the pseudogene TRBV3-2) with TRBJ2-7; D is ambiguous. Per germline, CDR1 LGHDT and CDR2 YNNKEL (reference sequence). Trimming shortened V by 1 base and J by 0 bases, and 4 bases separated the two germline ends. The CDR3 sequence is 13 residues long. CDR3 protein: CASSQGYSYEQYF. CDR3 DNA: TGTGCCAGCAGCCAAGGTTACTCCTACGAGCAGTACTTC.

This clone has a single count. The chain carries TRBV7-6 and TRBJ2-1; D is uncertain. Per the germline V gene, CDR1 is SGHVS and CDR2 is FNYEAQ. The CDR3 contains 13 residues. V dropped 1 base and J dropped 4 bases, with 5 bases sitting between them. CDR3 in amino acids: CASSLGTYNEQFF. CDR3 sequence (DNA): TGTGCCAGCAGCTTAGGCACATACAATGAGCAGTTCTTC. Variable domain in full (rest from reference TRBV7-6 and TRBJ2-1): GAGVSQSPRYKVTKRGQDVALRCDPISGHVSLYWYRQALGQGPEFLTYFNYEAQQDKSGLPNDRFSAERPEGSISTLTIQRTEQRDSAMYRCASSLGTYNEQFFGPGTRLTVL.

The rearrangement links TRBV19 to TRBJ1-4, with 11 bases lining up with TRBD1. CDR3 length: 17 residues. Germline-derived CDR1 and CDR2 are LNHDA and SQIVND (reference sequence). V was pared by 4 bases and J by 1 base, with 5 bases of the junction left unmatched. Here the CDR3 reads CASSTMDRGRTNEKLFF. The CDR3 DNA is TGTGCCAGTAGTACAATGGACAGGGGGCGAACTAATGAAAAACTGTTTTTT.

This clone was detected once. The chain carries TRBV10-3 and TRBJ2-7, with 9 positions matching TRBD1. V was clipped by 10 bases and J by 2 bases; unmatched bases: 9. Looked up from germline, CDR1 is ENHRY and CDR2 is SYGVKD. This CDR3 comprises 14 residues. CDR3 in amino acids: CASGSQGAPYEQYF. The DNA of the CDR3 is TGTGCCAGCGGATCACAGGGGGCTCCCTACGAGCAGTACTTC.

The V gene is TRBV3-1 (or the pseudogene TRBV3-2), the J gene TRBJ2-4; TRBD2 might be the D (5 bases). Between the trimmed V and J ends, which lost 4 bases and 0 bases, there was a span of 13 bases. Germline V gene sequence: CDR1 LGHDT, CDR2 YNNKEL (reference sequence). This CDR3 is built from 16 residues. This chain's CDR3 is CASSPPGVVAKNIQYF. The CDR3 nucleotides are TGTGCCAGCAGCCCGCCCGGGGTGGTAGCCAAAAACATTCAGTACTTC.

This chain joins TRBV28 and TRBJ1-1; possible D gene TRBD1, 5 bases. The V and J ends lost 7 bases and 3 bases respectively, with 21 bases between them. This CDR3 comprises 16 residues. The V gene's germline CDR1 is MDHEN and CDR2 SYDVKM. This CDR3 reads CASISVWGGIDTEAFF. The CDR3 DNA sequence: TGTGCCAGCATCAGTGTGTGGGGGGGGATCGACACTGAAGCTTTCTTT.

The DNA for the CDR3 is TGTGCCAGCCTGGGACAGCCTAGAGACTACGAGCAGTACTTC. It specifies CASLGQPRDYEQYF. This sequence joins TRBV6-5 and TRBJ2-7; 7 positions agree with TRBD1. The V gene end was trimmed by 8 bases and the J gene end by 3 bases; junction bases not matched to a gene: 10. CDR1 MNHEY and CDR2 SVGAGI come from the germline V gene. This CDR3 contains 14 residues.

CDR3 amino acids: CASSPMGGYETQYF. CDR3 DNA sequence: TGTGCCAGCAGCCCCATGGGGGGGTACGAGACCCAGTACTTC. V and J are TRBV7-2 and TRBJ2-5; 7 bases match TRBD2. Germline CDR1 reads SGHTA; CDR2 reads FQGNSA. With 5 bases clipped from V and 5 bases from J, the junction kept 8 bases outside the gene matches. CDR3 length: 14 residues.

The chain carries TRBV6-5 and TRBJ2-7; 10 positions agree with TRBD1. Germline CDR1 and CDR2: MNHEY and SVGAGI. The CDR3 totals 15 residues. V lost 2 bases, J lost 2 bases, and 3 bases stayed unmatched. The CDR3 nucleotides are TGTGCCAGCAGTTACGGACAGGGGGAAACCTACGAGCAGTACTTC. Translation: CASSYGQGETYEQYF.

The chain employs TRBV6-6 and TRBJ1-5; no clear D. The CDR3 is 12 amino acids. Germline assignment: CDR1 MNHNY and CDR2 SVGAGI (reference sequence). Trimming pared 4 bases from V and 7 bases from J, leaving 8 bases between. CDR3 loop: CASSSLSQPQHF. The CDR3 bases are TGTGCCAGCAGTTCACTGAGCCAGCCCCAGCATTTT.

The chain uses TRBV19 and TRBJ2-6; D gene ambiguous. The germline CDR1 and CDR2 sequences are LNHDA and SQIVND (reference sequence). The CDR3 runs 15 residues. Trimming left V 6 bases short and J 0 bases short, with 9 bases between. The CDR3, as DNA: TGTGCCAGTAGCTCGGTGCACTCTGGGGCCAACGTCCTGACTTTC. As protein: CASSSVHSGANVLTF.

The sample holds a few counts of this clone. The chain is built from TRBV12-3 or TRBV12-4 and TRBJ2-7; D not certain. The CDR3 runs 12 residues. Trimming left V 6 bases short and J 6 bases short, with 12 bases between. CDR3 region: CASRTTPGEQYF. The CDR3 DNA sequence: TGTGCCAGCAGAACCACTCCCGGCGAGCAGTACTTC.

The CDR3 sequence: CASGPYSAGELFF. The CDR3 DNA follows: TGCGCCAGCGGGCCATACAGTGCCGGGGAGCTGTTTTTT. This rearrangement joins TRBV5-1 to TRBJ2-2; D uncertain. Between the trimmed V and J ends, which lost 7 bases and 6 bases, there was a span of 13 bases. This CDR3 spans 13 amino acids. Per germline, CDR1 SGHRS and CDR2 YFSETQ.

The chain joins TRBV19 to TRBJ1-5; TRBD1 agrees at 8 bases. This CDR3 comprises 18 residues. V lost 5 bases to trimming and J lost 4 bases; unmatched junction nucleotides: 16. Germline V gene lookup returns CDR1 LNHDA and CDR2 SQIVND (reference sequence). The CDR3 nucleotides read TGTGCCAGTAGTCCTGACGACAGGGGAGTAATTCGGAATCAGCCCCAGCATTTT. Amino acids: CASSPDDRGVIRNQPQHF.

In this sample, this clone turned up a few times. The chain recombines TRBV6-2 or TRBV6-3 with TRBJ2-1; possible D gene TRBD1, 5 bases. Germline V gene lookup returns CDR1 MNHEY and CDR2 SVGEGT. The V end was cut by 0 bases, the J end by 7 bases, with 7 bases between. CDR3 size: 13 residues. CDR3 coding DNA: TGTGCCAGCAGTTACTCAAGGGGTAATGAGCAGTTCTTC. Translation: CASSYSRGNEQFF.

The CDR3 loop reads CSVETHLAGSSYNEQFF. The CDR3 coding sequence is TGCAGCGTGGAGACACACTTAGCGGGAAGCTCCTACAATGAGCAGTTCTTC. V is TRBV29-1 and J is TRBJ2-1; TRBD2 aligns across 8 bases. The V gene's germline CDR1 is SQVTM and CDR2 ANQGSEA. The CDR3 contains 17 residues. Trimming removed 6 bases from V and 0 bases from J; junction bases left unmatched: 13.

CDR3 bases: TGTGCCAGCCGGTTGACAGGGGGTAATGAAAAACTGTTTTTT. It yields the protein CASRLTGGNEKLFF. The chain couples TRBV19 to TRBJ1-4; 9 nucleotides line up with TRBD1. The V gene end was trimmed by 9 bases and the J gene end by 4 bases; junction bases not matched to a gene: 6. The CDR3 loop spans 14 amino acids. Germline V gene sequence: CDR1 LNHDA, CDR2 SQIVND (reference sequence).

V is TRBV9 and J is TRBJ2-3; no clear D. The CDR3 is 17 residues long. The V gene lost 0 bases and the J gene lost 0 bases, with 14 bases spanning the gap. The germline V gene has CDR1 SGDLS and CDR2 YYNGEE. This CDR3 reads CASSVGGTAQSTDTQYF. The DNA for the CDR3 is TGTGCCAGCAGCGTAGGAGGCACCGCACAAAGCACAGATACGCAGTATTTT.

The V gene is TRBV28, the J gene TRBJ1-2; 8 bases are shared with TRBD1. The CDR3 extends over 17 amino acids. The germline gives CDR1 MDHEN, CDR2 SYDVKM. V shed 6 bases, J shed 2 bases, and the junction held 14 bases outside the gene matches. The CDR3 here is CASSYGGTGGVNYGYTF. CDR3 DNA: TGTGCCAGCAGCTACGGTGGGACAGGCGGAGTAAACTATGGCTACACCTTC.

V gene TRBV4-2 combines with J gene TRBJ1-5, with 8 bases that match TRBD1. The CDR3 runs to 15 residues. Germline V gene sequence: CDR1 LGHNA, CDR2 YNFKEQ. The J segment lost 4 bases and the V segment lost 4 bases, leaving 6 bases of the junction unmatched. The CDR3 DNA is TGTGCCAGCAGCCTTCACACAGGGGGGAATCAGCCCCAGCATTTT. Amino acids: CASSLHTGGNQPQHF.